This entry describes one T cell receptor (beta chain). The CDR3 is 12 amino acids. The V end was cut by 5 bases, the J end by 3 bases, with 7 bases between. The germline gives CDR1 SEHNR, CDR2 FQNEAQ (reference sequence). This record belongs to a study of blood T cell repertoires in COVID-19. About the study: The study drew acute and convalescent COVID-19 samples from the United States, Italy and Spain. From T cells, B-cell-depleted T cells, or PBMCs came the material, which was cDNA or gDNA.

In the original workflow: Quantification of nucleated cells was approximated via reference gene primer amplification. Sequenced by immunoSEQ multiplex PCR; TCRdb stores in-frame clones only, minus some. Clonal size and the V and J genes are those of that table, whereas D and trimming came from the DNA. The sample lists about 150,000 clones; around nine tenths were seen once. The chain links TRBV7-9 to TRBJ1-1, with D hard to call. The receptor was derived from a woman in her fifties or sixties with active or convalescent COVID-19. Sample: peripheral blood. The CDR3, as DNA: TGTGCCAGCAGCACCCGGGACACTGAAGCTTTCTTT. The encoded protein is CASSTRDTEAFF.